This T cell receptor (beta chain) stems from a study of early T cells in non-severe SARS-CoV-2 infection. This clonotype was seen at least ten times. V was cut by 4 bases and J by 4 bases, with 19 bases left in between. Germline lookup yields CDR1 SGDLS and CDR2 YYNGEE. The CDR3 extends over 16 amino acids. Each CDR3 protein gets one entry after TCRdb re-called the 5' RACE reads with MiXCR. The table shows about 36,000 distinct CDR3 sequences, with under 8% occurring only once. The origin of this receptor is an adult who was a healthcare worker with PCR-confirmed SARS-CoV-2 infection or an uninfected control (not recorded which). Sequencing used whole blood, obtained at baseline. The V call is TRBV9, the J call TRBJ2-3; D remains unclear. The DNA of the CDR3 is TGTGCCAGCAGCCCTAGGTCCTTCGCGAGTGCAGATACGCAGTATTTT. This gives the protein CASSPRSFASADTQYF.